The rows below give T cell receptor beta chains drawn from one sample of a study of blood T cell repertoires in COVID-19. The protocol was immunoSEQ multiplex PCR, while the TCRdb copy is restricted to in-frame clones and leaves out a portion. Here the sample spans roughly 70,000 clones, roughly four fifths being singletons. Sequencing used peripheral blood. These receptors all come from a man aged 55 to 70 with COVID-19, enrolled during active disease. CDR3s include the opening cysteine and the closing phenylalanine or tryptophan. Fields, in order: D gene, clone size, J gene, V gene, CDR3 protein, CDR3 DNA. D genes are given only for firm matches. Part of the rows lack a size; the others show once, few, many or a class for expanded clones.

D gene: TRBD2
clone size: once
J gene: TRBJ2-1
V gene: TRBV19
CDR3 protein: CASFGGGGGSISEQFF
CDR3 DNA: TGTGCCAGTTTTGGGGGTGGGGGAGGGAGTATTAGTGAGCAGTTCTTC

D gene: -
clone size: few
J gene: TRBJ2-7
V gene: TRBV5-4
CDR3 protein: CASSSGLAYEQYF
CDR3 DNA: TGTGCCAGCAGCTCCGGACTTGCCTACGAGCAGTACTTC

D gene: -
clone size: -
J gene: TRBJ1-1
V gene: TRBV29-1
CDR3 protein: CSVVKGETEAFF
CDR3 DNA: TGCAGCGTTGTTAAGGGAGAAACTGAAGCTTTCTTT

D gene: -
clone size: -
J gene: TRBJ2-7
V gene: TRBV4-2
CDR3 protein: CASSPEDFSYEQYF
CDR3 DNA: TGTGCCAGCAGCCCTGAGGACTTTTCCTACGAGCAGTACTTC

D gene: -
clone size: few
J gene: TRBJ2-1
V gene: TRBV2
CDR3 protein: CASSEAGGPVEQFF
CDR3 DNA: TGTGCCAGCAGTGAAGCGGGGGGGCCAGTCGAGCAGTTCTTC

D gene: -
clone size: -
J gene: TRBJ1-1
V gene: TRBV4-2
CDR3 protein: CASSQEVVGGYEAFF
CDR3 DNA: TGTGCCAGCAGCCAAGAAGTGGTAGGCGGGTATGAAGCTTTCTTT

D gene: -
clone size: -
J gene: TRBJ1-5
V gene: TRBV6-1
CDR3 protein: CASSETRGGQPQHF
CDR3 DNA: TGTGCCAGCAGTGAAACCCGGGGTGGTCAGCCCCAGCATTTT

D gene: TRBD1
clone size: -
J gene: TRBJ1-6
V gene: TRBV16
CDR3 protein: CASSPGTGNSPLHF
CDR3 DNA: TGTGCCAGCAGCCCCGGGACAGGGAATTCACCCCTCCACTTT

D gene: -
clone size: -
J gene: TRBJ2-5
V gene: TRBV15
CDR3 protein: CATSRDSTETQYF
CDR3 DNA: TGTGCCACCAGCAGAGATAGTACAGAGACCCAGTACTTC

D gene: TRBD2
clone size: -
J gene: TRBJ2-3
V gene: TRBV11-2
CDR3 protein: CASSFQTSGGADDTQYF
CDR3 DNA: TGTGCCAGCAGCTTTCAGACTAGCGGGGGGGCGGACGATACGCAGTATTTT

D gene: -
clone size: -
J gene: TRBJ1-5
V gene: TRBV6-1
CDR3 protein: CASSDAGSLDQPQHF
CDR3 DNA: TGTGCCAGCAGTGATGCGGGTTCCTTGGATCAGCCCCAGCATTTT

D gene: TRBD2
clone size: few
J gene: TRBJ2-3
V gene: TRBV5-1
CDR3 protein: CASSSGPWLADTDTQYF
CDR3 DNA: TGCGCCAGCAGCTCGGGCCCGTGGCTAGCGGACACAGATACGCAGTATTTT

D gene: -
clone size: -
J gene: TRBJ1-4
V gene: TRBV6-1
CDR3 protein: CASSDRGLDEKLFF
CDR3 DNA: TGTGCCAGCAGTGACCGGGGTTTGGACGAAAAACTGTTTTTT

D gene: -
clone size: -
J gene: TRBJ1-2
V gene: TRBV10-3
CDR3 protein: CAILTAGYGYTF
CDR3 DNA: TGTGCCATACTGACCGCAGGATATGGCTACACCTTC

D gene: -
clone size: -
J gene: TRBJ2-6
V gene: TRBV21-1
CDR3 protein: CASRLDRLTSGANVLTF
CDR3 DNA: TGTGCCAGCAGATTGGACAGGCTAACCTCTGGGGCCAACGTCCTGACTTTC

D gene: TRBD1
clone size: -
J gene: TRBJ1-5
V gene: TRBV5-3
CDR3 protein: CARSQGGTGRVDQPQHF
CDR3 DNA: TGTGCCAGAAGCCAGGGTGGGACAGGGCGGGTCGATCAGCCCCAGCATTTT

D gene: TRBD2
clone size: -
J gene: TRBJ2-3
V gene: TRBV7-7
CDR3 protein: CASSPGTTRTDTQYF
CDR3 DNA: TGTGCCAGCAGCCCCGGGACTACCCGCACAGATACGCAGTATTTT

D gene: -
clone size: -
J gene: TRBJ1-1
V gene: TRBV4-1
CDR3 protein: CASSRGPGGTEAFF
CDR3 DNA: TGCGCCAGCAGCCGAGGTCCCGGAGGGACTGAAGCTTTCTTT

D gene: -
clone size: -
J gene: TRBJ1-3
V gene: TRBV5-6
CDR3 protein: CASSLRAGNTIYF
CDR3 DNA: TGTGCCAGCAGCCTCAGGGCTGGAAACACCATATATTTT

D gene: TRBD2
clone size: -
J gene: TRBJ2-1
V gene: TRBV3-1/TRBV3-2
CDR3 protein: CASSQGSGRGNEQFF
CDR3 DNA: TGTGCCAGCAGCCAAGGTAGCGGGAGGGGGAATGAGCAGTTCTTC

D gene: -
clone size: few
J gene: TRBJ1-5
V gene: TRBV30
CDR3 protein: CAWQTGWDQPQHF
CDR3 DNA: TGTGCCTGGCAAACAGGATGGGATCAGCCCCAGCATTTT

D gene: TRBD2
clone size: -
J gene: TRBJ2-1
V gene: TRBV7-3
CDR3 protein: CASRSSGSEQFF
CDR3 DNA: TGTGCCAGCAGATCTAGCGGTAGTGAGCAGTTCTTC

D gene: TRBD2
clone size: -
J gene: TRBJ2-5
V gene: TRBV6-5
CDR3 protein: CASSSSGKETQYF
CDR3 DNA: TGTGCCAGCAGTTCTAGCGGGAAGGAGACCCAGTACTTC

D gene: TRBD1
clone size: few
J gene: TRBJ2-7
V gene: TRBV7-9
CDR3 protein: CASSLGPGQGRGEQYF
CDR3 DNA: TGTGCCAGCAGCTTAGGTCCGGGACAGGGGAGAGGGGAGCAGTACTTC

D gene: -
clone size: once
J gene: TRBJ1-1
V gene: TRBV12-3/TRBV12-4
CDR3 protein: CASTSTIDTEAFF
CDR3 DNA: TGTGCCAGCACCTCGACAATAGACACTGAAGCTTTCTTT

D gene: TRBD1
clone size: -
J gene: TRBJ1-4
V gene: TRBV12-3/TRBV12-4
CDR3 protein: CASSTRRQDRTF
CDR3 DNA: TGTGCCAGCAGCACACGACGTCAGGACAGGACCTTT

D gene: -
clone size: -
J gene: TRBJ2-5
V gene: TRBV25-1
CDR3 protein: CASSEYGQPQETQYF
CDR3 DNA: TGTGCCAGCAGTGAATATGGGCAGCCTCAAGAGACCCAGTACTTC

D gene: -
clone size: once
J gene: TRBJ2-1
V gene: TRBV7-9
CDR3 protein: CASSLFGGNEQFF
CDR3 DNA: TGTGCCAGCAGCTTATTCGGGGGCAATGAGCAGTTCTTC

D gene: -
clone size: many
J gene: TRBJ2-5
V gene: TRBV29-1
CDR3 protein: CSVRVGRKETQYF
CDR3 DNA: TGCAGCGTTCGAGTGGGCAGGAAAGAGACCCAGTACTTC

D gene: -
clone size: -
J gene: TRBJ2-5
V gene: TRBV5-5
CDR3 protein: CASSLRQGGETQYF
CDR3 DNA: TGTGCCAGCAGCTTGCGGCAGGGCGGAGAGACCCAGTACTTC

D gene: -
clone size: -
J gene: TRBJ1-2
V gene: TRBV19
CDR3 protein: CASSITSSAIYANYGYTF
CDR3 DNA: TGTGCCAGTAGTATTACGTCTAGTGCAATTTATGCTAACTATGGCTACACCTTC

D gene: TRBD2
clone size: few
J gene: TRBJ2-5
V gene: TRBV5-1
CDR3 protein: CASSLGLAGGQETQYF
CDR3 DNA: TGCGCCAGCAGCTTGGGACTAGCGGGGGGGCAAGAGACCCAGTACTTC

D gene: TRBD2
clone size: -
J gene: TRBJ2-3
V gene: TRBV10-3
CDR3 protein: CAISESNSGGASDTQYF
CDR3 DNA: TGTGCCATCAGTGAGTCGAACAGCGGGGGGGCGTCTGATACGCAGTATTTT

D gene: TRBD2
clone size: -
J gene: TRBJ2-1
V gene: TRBV7-3
CDR3 protein: CASSLTGVAGGIYNEQFF
CDR3 DNA: TGTGCCAGCAGCTTAACAGGGGTAGCGGGAGGGATATACAATGAGCAGTTCTTC

D gene: -
clone size: once
J gene: TRBJ2-7
V gene: TRBV11-3
CDR3 protein: CASSLGRGYEQYF
CDR3 DNA: TGTGCCAGCAGCTTAGGGAGAGGCTACGAGCAGTACTTC

D gene: -
clone size: -
J gene: TRBJ1-2
V gene: TRBV2
CDR3 protein: CASSGEPYGYTF
CDR3 DNA: TGTGCCAGTTCTGGGGAGCCCTATGGCTACACCTTC

D gene: -
clone size: once
J gene: TRBJ1-1
V gene: TRBV5-1
CDR3 protein: CASSWNTGNTEAFF
CDR3 DNA: TGCGCCAGCAGCTGGAATACAGGGAACACTGAAGCTTTCTTT

D gene: -
clone size: -
J gene: TRBJ2-7
V gene: TRBV5-6
CDR3 protein: CASTLLRGAYEQYF
CDR3 DNA: TGTGCCAGCACCTTACTAAGGGGCGCTTATGAGCAGTACTTC

D gene: -
clone size: -
J gene: TRBJ2-3
V gene: TRBV27
CDR3 protein: CASSFGTPGRADTQYF
CDR3 DNA: TGTGCCAGCAGTTTTGGCACTCCGGGAAGGGCAGATACGCAGTATTTT

D gene: -
clone size: -
J gene: TRBJ1-2
V gene: TRBV6-5
CDR3 protein: CASTTRGAISYGYTF
CDR3 DNA: TGTGCCAGCACTACCCGGGGGGCCATTAGCTATGGCTACACCTTC

D gene: -
clone size: -
J gene: TRBJ2-7
V gene: TRBV27
CDR3 protein: CASRSTYEQYF
CDR3 DNA: TGTGCCAGCAGATCCACCTACGAGCAGTACTTC

D gene: -
clone size: -
J gene: TRBJ1-2
V gene: TRBV24-1
CDR3 protein: CATSRSDRHNYGYTF
CDR3 DNA: TGTGCCACCAGTCGTTCGGACAGACATAACTATGGCTACACCTTC

D gene: -
clone size: -
J gene: TRBJ1-1
V gene: TRBV2
CDR3 protein: CASSYGGGTEAFF
CDR3 DNA: TGTGCCAGCAGCTATGGGGGGGGCACTGAAGCTTTCTTT